This T cell receptor (beta chain) was obtained from a study of cytomegalovirus exposure and HLA in healthy donors (dated by TCRdb to about 2017). As for the study more broadly: An earlier analysis of roughly 570 of the donors reported about 280 Gb of sequence data and roughly 120 million unique TCR beta sequences obtained from some 200 million T cells. Donor age, sex, ethnicity and CMV serostatus were compiled together with the repertoire data. A later genetic analysis used genome-wide SNP genotypes for about 60% of the 666 donors, treating that subset as a discovery cohort. The aim of the study was to test whether cataloging public T cell receptors could identify signatures of past pathogen exposure. Using immunosequencing, the study profiled T cell repertoires from about 620 subjects and related those repertoires to cytomegalovirus serostatus. Every discovery cohort repertoire had been produced on one sequencing platform. Typing coverage varied by locus: about 620-630 donors for A, B, C, DRB1 and DQB1; some 520 for DQA1; around 570 for DPA1; around 490 for DPB1. In the later analysis, no new phenotypic data were used to find candidate immune exposures; instead, reliance was placed on TCR beta sequences and their occurrence across donors. About five DR-DQ haplotypes were handled as single units for association and clustering because linkage in the cohort was strong. Both class I and class II loci were covered by HLA typing, at four-digit resolution. Besides the first cohort of roughly 700 subjects, a separate validation cohort made up of some 110 different subjects was used. To study patterns of TCR occurrence, a later analysis re-analyzed previously published TCR beta repertoires from under 750 donors and added high-resolution HLA genotyping. Among 398 genotyped donors of the cohort, an average of approximately 230,000 unique TCR beta nucleotide sequences were sequenced per donor, roughly 18% of them non-productive. The study combined high-throughput TCR immunosequencing, statistical association of individual TCRs with disease status, and machine learning to predict cytomegalovirus infection status. Of the 300 to 400 genotyped donors, around 81% fell in the genetic ancestry cluster associated with self-reported Caucasian donors. To decide whether each TCR beta V gene segment behaved as functional or pseudogenic, an earlier analysis of 587 of the donors relied on high-throughput TCR beta sequencing. An early release that covered some 630 HLA-typed donors contained approximately 320 gigabases of sequencing data and approximately 85 million unique TCR sequences. Findings and caveats that apply to the study as a whole: Three of the identified cytomegalovirus-associated TCR beta chains were confirmed in vitro to be specific for cytomegalovirus antigens. Some IMGT-functional V segments, including TRBV6-2 and TRBV6-3, could not be distinguished by the 87-base-pair reads and were therefore excluded. A further reported finding was that TCR beta sequences accurately predicted the HLA-A and HLA-B alleles for most subjects in the first cohort. A later analysis associated 16,951 TCR beta sequences with specific HLA alleles at a false discovery rate of 0.05. A later analysis found that HLA-associated TCR beta chains were more clonally expanded and had lower generation probabilities than equally common non-associated chains. V-gene and J-gene trimming of TCR beta chains was associated with a missense DCLRE1C variant in a later genetic analysis, and the association was replicated in an independent cohort. It was suggested by the authors that the approach could potentially be generalized to other disease states and immunological phenotypes. Assigning TCR associations to individual alleles was difficult when HLA alleles, especially DR and DQ, strongly co-occurred. Because some donors lacked HLA typing at each locus, the association tests relied only on the typed subset. Presence/absence analyses assumed roughly uniform sequencing depth across donors, an assumption that may not hold. The study listed approximately 150 TCR beta chains as associated with cytomegalovirus. An earlier analysis of approximately 540 of the donors showed that most TCR beta V segments appeared in productive rearrangements either about 87% or about 30% of the time, which broadly matched IMGT annotations. While some public TCRs were present in many individuals, most TCR sequences turned up only very rarely across donors. The only immune exposure information available for the cohort was CMV serostatus. A later genetic analysis reported fewer N-insertions in productive TCRs among donors in an Asian-associated ancestry cluster than the approximately 670-donor mean. In a later analysis, TCR association rates were found to vary across HLA loci, with the most associated TCRs seen for DRB1 alleles and the fewest for HLA-C alleles. The classifier was reported to diagnose cytomegalovirus status with high specificity and sensitivity in both the original cohort and the validation cohort. Linkage disequilibrium might explain the correlated functional status among segregating V segments, but an unknown experimental factor could not be ruled out. A cluster of highly shared sequence variants was judged likely to represent a technical artifact of the sequencing pipeline. In this cohort, only TCR beta chains were sequenced, and detectable features were limited by the absence of alpha or paired-chain data. Because counts were too low, some 16 rarely observed V segments, including chromosome 9 orphons, were excluded from the earlier analysis of 500 to 700 of the donors. In a later analysis, several top co-occurrence clusters were reported to appear linked to parvovirus B19, influenza, CMV and Epstein-Barr virus. A later analysis found that most CMV-associated TCR beta chains appeared HLA-restricted, with HLA associations seemingly driven largely by CMV exposure.

Ends trimmed: V by 3 bases, J by 1 base; bases unmatched to a gene: 11. CDR1 and CDR2 (MGHRA, YSYEKL) derive from the germline V gene. Counted from cysteine to phenylalanine, this CDR3 has 18 amino acids. Only the CDR3 portion is preserved as DNA: 54 bases, with reading frame beginning at the first base. Of note for this clone: Its antigen is currently not known. No base quality information exists; no much larger clone differs at one position.

The cohort was made up of approximately 670 healthy bone marrow donors. At the time of sampling, all cohort members were nominally healthy, though unrecorded immune exposures were likely present. The donor tested CMV seropositive, placing the donor among the approximately 310 seropositive members of the cohort. A peripheral blood sample was collected from each donor, and TCR beta sequencing was performed on peripheral blood mononuclear cells. Genomic DNA extraction from the blood cell samples was performed with the Qiagen DNeasy Blood Extraction Kit. The library was generated by the immunoSEQ multiplex PCR assay. For the multiplex PCR, a mixture combining 60 forward primers for TCR Vbeta segments and 13 reverse primers for TCR Jbeta segments was used. The CDR3 region of rearranged TCR beta genes was amplified from genomic DNA by a multiplex PCR assay. On the Illumina HiSeq System, the amplified TCR beta libraries were sequenced as 87-base-pair reads. For the original study's pipeline: In a later analysis, some 80 million unique TCR beta chains were counted across the 690 or so repertoires, and roughly 10 million of these chains were shared by at least two donors. To remove PCR and sequencing errors, raw reads were error-corrected and collapsed into unique sequences using a nearest-neighbor algorithm that merged closely related sequences. Alignment of CDR3 sequences to IMGT reference sequences was used to assign V, D and J gene segments. For a sequence to be retained, at least a six-nucleotide match to both a V gene segment and a J gene segment was required. A rearrangement counted as productive if the CDR3 had no stop codons and remained in frame with V and J, and every other rearrangement counted as non-productive. Following IMGT convention, CDR3 was defined as the stretch from the second conserved V-encoded cysteine up to the conserved J-encoded phenylalanine. The earlier analysis of about 530 of the donors excluded any sequence lacking an unambiguous match to a single V gene segment. In an earlier analysis of around 600 of the donors, V segments were called functional above 56.7% productive rearrangements and were called segregating when the between-donor standard deviation exceeded 5%. A statistical classification framework was developed to diagnose cytomegalovirus status using the catalog of TCR beta chain sequences. In a later analysis, V and J genes were assigned by comparing TCR nucleotide sequences against IMGT/GENE-DB human TR gene sequences. Using the TCRdist pipeline, a later analysis assigned CDR3 sequences along with most-parsimonious VDJ recombination scenarios. In a later analysis, each TCR beta chain was defined by its CDR3 amino acid sequence together with its V-gene family, and reads lacking a unique V-gene family were excluded. A later analysis removed 450 to 600 highly shared, low-generation-probability nucleotide sequences to deal with suspected cross-contamination and a sequencing artifact. A later analysis calculated a clonal expansion index for each public chain from normalized within-repertoire ranks of inferred template counts. In a later analysis, generation probabilities were computed with a VDJ recombination model fitted to out-of-frame rearrangements, and the resulting probabilities were checked against IGoR. Hypergeometric tests were used in a later analysis to score TCR-TCR, TCR-HLA and TCR-CMV co-occurrence, with a repertoire-size bias correction applied to the TCR pairs. To estimate false discovery rates, a later analysis permuted the HLA or CMV assignments 20 times. In a later analysis, co-occurring TCRs were grouped using DBSCAN, with TCRdist sequence similarity added in when clustering inside HLA-allele-positive subsets. Repertoires with fewer than 30,000 or more than 120,000 public chains, plus five repertoires with anomalous nucleotide sharing, were excluded from co-occurrence clustering. The clones in this table, taken by TCRdb from immuneACCESS, are in-frame only. Not every clone is retained; where verified, under half of the shortfall comes from an unresolved V gene, and the cause of the rest is unknown. The V and J calls and clone size were taken over from that table, and D and trimming were inferred from the DNA. This sample has about 160,000 clones in its table, and roughly 80% of those were observed once. The top ten clones comprise 5.5% to 8% of the sample.

The sequence links TRBV4-1 to TRBJ2-1; the junction holds 8 bases that match TRBD2. Sequencing was performed on PBMCs. This sequence originates from a woman in her twenties or thirties in good health and CMV-seropositive. The sequence in DNA is TGCGCCAGCAGCCAGAACCCTCAACTAGCGGATTCCTACAATGAGCAGTTCTTC. Protein translation: CASSQNPQLADSYNEQFF.